Described below is a single T cell receptor (beta chain) sequence and its context. No antigen is known for it. No base quality values were provided; no much bigger clone lies one nucleotide off. The data were taken from a study of blood T cell repertoires in COVID-19 (TCRdb year 2020). Turning to the overall study: The collaborator samples originated in the United States, Italy and Spain and spanned the acute and convalescent phases of COVID-19. The material from the prospective study consisted of cDNA or gDNA derived from T cells, B-cell-depleted T cells, or PBMCs. Deeply sampled blood TCRbeta repertoires from subjects exposed to, actively infected with, or recovered from COVID-19 were included in the dataset. Sample metadata almost always included a de-identified subject ID, COVID-19 status, age in years and sex. Where HLA class I and class II types were available, the types were taken from metadata supplied by the sample provider, not from assay-based typing. A freely available public database, intended as a resource for researchers studying the immune response to SARS-CoV-2, is where the repertoires were released. Samples came from the ongoing ImmuneRACE study (first 160 participants) plus 1,254 subjects from 6 global collaborators. Overall study results and their limits: The quantity of clinical and demographic metadata differed by source and by participant and was supplied without curation.

The CDR3 spans 16 residues, from the cysteine through the phenylalanine. The CDR3 DNA has 48 bases and is translated from base 1. V is clipped by 1 base and J by 0 bases, and the sequence between their germline boundaries is 11 bases long. The germline V gene (reference sequence) yields LNHNV for CDR1 and YYDKDF for CDR2. Whole blood was collected in K2EDTA tubes by collaborating institutions according to the institutions' own protocols. For TCRbeta analysis, collaborators shipped samples as frozen whole blood, isolated PBMCs, or DNA extracted from either of those sample types. TCRbeta CDR3 regions were amplified from genomic DNA using the immunoSEQ Assay, a bias-controlled multiplex PCR. In the paper's pipeline: Nucleated cell counts per sample were estimated from amplification of reference gene primers within the assay. To quantify the absolute abundance of each unique TCRbeta CDR3 rearrangement, sequence reads were collapsed and filtered. For each sample, productive Simpson clonality was calculated as the square root of Simpson's diversity index across productive rearrangements. As stored in TCRdb, this immuneACCESS dataset retains in-frame rearrangements with V and J assigned. A fraction of the clones does not appear; measured against another copy, unresolved V genes explain less than half of the discrepancy, and the remainder lacks a known reason. V and J calls and clone size are as listed in that table; D and trimming were resolved from the DNA. The sample table records some 250,000 clones; roughly 85% of these occur just once. The ten largest clonotypes hold approximately 3.2% of the sample.

The clonotype comes from a woman aged 18-30 years with acute or convalescent COVID-19. The sequencing input was peripheral blood. The sequence joins TRBV15 to TRBJ2-3, with no confidently assigned D gene. This receptor carries the CDR3 CATSRAVTRSTDTQYF. The DNA sequence reads TGTGCCACCAGCAGAGCGGTCACCCGTAGCACAGATACGCAGTATTTT.